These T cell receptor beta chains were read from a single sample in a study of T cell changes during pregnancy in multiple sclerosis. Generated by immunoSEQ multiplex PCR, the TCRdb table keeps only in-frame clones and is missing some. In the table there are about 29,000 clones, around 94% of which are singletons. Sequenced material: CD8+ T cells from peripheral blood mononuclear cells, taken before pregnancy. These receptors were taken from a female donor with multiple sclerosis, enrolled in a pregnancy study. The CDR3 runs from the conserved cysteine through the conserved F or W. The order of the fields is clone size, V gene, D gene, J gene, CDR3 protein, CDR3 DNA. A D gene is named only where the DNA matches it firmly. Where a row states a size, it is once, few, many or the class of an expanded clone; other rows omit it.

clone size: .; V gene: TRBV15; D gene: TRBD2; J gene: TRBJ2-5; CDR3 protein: CATSRVASGVLQETQYF; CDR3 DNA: TGTGCCACCAGCAGAGTCGCTAGCGGGGTTCTCCAAGAGACCCAGTACTTC
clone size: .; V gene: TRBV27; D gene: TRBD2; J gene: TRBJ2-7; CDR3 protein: CASSSLAGGQYEQYF; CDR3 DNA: TGTGCCAGCAGTTCGCTAGCGGGAGGACAATACGAGCAGTACTTC
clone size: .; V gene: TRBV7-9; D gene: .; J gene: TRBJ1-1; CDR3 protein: CASSLQGLNTEAFF; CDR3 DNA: TGTGCCAGCAGCTTACAGGGCCTGAACACTGAAGCTTTCTTT
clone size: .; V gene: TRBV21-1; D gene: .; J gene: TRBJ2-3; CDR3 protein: CASSKAGPTWLGGEYF; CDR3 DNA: TGTGCCAGCAGCAAAGCAGGCCCTACTTGGCTAGGGGGGGAGTATTTT
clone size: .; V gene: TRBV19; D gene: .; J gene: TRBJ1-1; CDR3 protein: CASSISKNTEAFF; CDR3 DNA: TGTGCCAGTAGTATATCCAAGAACACTGAAGCTTTCTTT
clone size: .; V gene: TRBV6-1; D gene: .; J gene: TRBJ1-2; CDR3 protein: CASSEQSGAAAGYTF; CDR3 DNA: TGTGCCAGCAGTGAGCAGTCAGGGGCAGCTGCTGGCTACACCTTC
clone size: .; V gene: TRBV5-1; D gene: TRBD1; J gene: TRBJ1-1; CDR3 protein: CASSFIGQGTSEAFF; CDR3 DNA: TGCGCCAGCAGCTTCATCGGACAGGGGACTTCGGAAGCTTTCTTT
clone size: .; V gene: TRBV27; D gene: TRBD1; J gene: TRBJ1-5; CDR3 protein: CASSPLGTGVSQPQHF; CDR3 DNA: TGTGCCAGCAGTCCCCTGGGGACAGGGGTCAGTCAGCCCCAGCATTTT
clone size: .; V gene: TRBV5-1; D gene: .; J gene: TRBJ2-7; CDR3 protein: CASSLARDSSYEQYF; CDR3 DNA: TGCGCCAGCAGCTTGGCGCGGGACAGTTCCTACGAGCAGTACTTC
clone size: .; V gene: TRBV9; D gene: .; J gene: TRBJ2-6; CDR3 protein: CASSVDSLGANVLTF; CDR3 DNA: TGTGCCAGCAGCGTAGACTCACTGGGGGCCAACGTCCTGACTTTC
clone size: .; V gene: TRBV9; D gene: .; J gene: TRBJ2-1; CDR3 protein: CASSPTGEGYNEQFF; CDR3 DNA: TGTGCCAGCAGCCCCACGGGGGAAGGGTACAATGAGCAGTTCTTC
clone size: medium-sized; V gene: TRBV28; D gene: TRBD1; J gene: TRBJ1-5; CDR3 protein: CASSFPGAGGQYSNQPQHF; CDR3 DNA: TGTGCCAGCAGTTTCCCCGGGGCAGGGGGCCAATATAGCAATCAGCCCCAGCATTTT
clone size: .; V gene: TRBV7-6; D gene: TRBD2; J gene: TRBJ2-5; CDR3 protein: CASSIGLAGVVETQYF; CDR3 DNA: TGTGCCAGCAGCATCGGACTAGCGGGGGTTGTGGAGACCCAGTACTTC
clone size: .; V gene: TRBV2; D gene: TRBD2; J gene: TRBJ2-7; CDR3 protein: CASRGGEGGEQYF; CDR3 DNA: TGTGCCAGCCGGGGGGGGGAAGGAGGCGAGCAGTACTTC
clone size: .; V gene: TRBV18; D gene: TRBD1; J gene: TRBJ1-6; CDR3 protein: CASSPGQGNSPLHF; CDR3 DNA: TGTGCCAGCTCACCGGGACAGGGTAATTCACCCCTCCACTTT
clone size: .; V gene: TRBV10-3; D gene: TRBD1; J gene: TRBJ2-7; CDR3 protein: CAISGYGTGTYEQYF; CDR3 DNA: TGTGCCATCAGTGGATACGGGACAGGGACCTACGAGCAGTACTTC
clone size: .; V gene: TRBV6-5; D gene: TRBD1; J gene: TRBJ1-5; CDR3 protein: CASSSRDRGSQPQHF; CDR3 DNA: TGTGCCAGCAGTTCCCGGGACAGGGGAAGCCAGCCCCAGCATTTT
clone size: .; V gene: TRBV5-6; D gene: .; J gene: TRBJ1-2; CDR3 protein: CASSWGGANYGYTF; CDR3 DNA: TGTGCCAGCAGCTGGGGAGGGGCTAACTATGGCTACACCTTC
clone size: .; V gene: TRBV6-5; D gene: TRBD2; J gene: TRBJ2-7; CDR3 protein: CASSIMTSNEQYF; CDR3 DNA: TGTGCCAGCAGTATTATGACTAGCAACGAGCAGTACTTC
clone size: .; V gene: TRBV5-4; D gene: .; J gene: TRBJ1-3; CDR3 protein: CASSLGSGVAGNTIYF; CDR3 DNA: TGTGCCAGCAGCTTGGGGTCGGGGGTGGCTGGAAACACCATATATTTT
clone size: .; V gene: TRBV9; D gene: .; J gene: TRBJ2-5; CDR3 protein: CASSVDGPGSQETQYF; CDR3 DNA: TGTGCCAGCAGCGTAGATGGTCCAGGGTCGCAAGAGACCCAGTACTTC
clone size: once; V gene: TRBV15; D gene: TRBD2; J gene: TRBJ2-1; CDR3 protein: CATSGGLAGGDEQFF; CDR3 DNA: TGTGCCACCAGCGGTGGACTAGCGGGAGGCGATGAGCAGTTCTTC
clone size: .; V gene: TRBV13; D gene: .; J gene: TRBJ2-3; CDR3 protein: CASSSESSARFSDTQYF; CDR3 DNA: TGTGCCAGCAGCTCCGAATCTAGCGCGCGGTTTTCGGATACGCAGTATTTT
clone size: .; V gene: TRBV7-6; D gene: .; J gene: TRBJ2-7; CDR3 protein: CASSLETASSYEQYF; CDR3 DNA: TGTGCCAGCAGCTTAGAGACAGCCAGCTCCTACGAGCAGTACTTC
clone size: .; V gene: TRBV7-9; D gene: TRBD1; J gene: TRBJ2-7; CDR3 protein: CASSSPPRGQSYEQYF; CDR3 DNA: TGTGCCAGCAGCTCGCCACCCCGGGGACAGTCCTACGAGCAGTACTTC
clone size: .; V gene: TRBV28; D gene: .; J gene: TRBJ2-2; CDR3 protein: CASRAGKGYGELFF; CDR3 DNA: TGTGCCAGCAGGGCCGGAAAGGGGTACGGGGAGCTGTTTTTT
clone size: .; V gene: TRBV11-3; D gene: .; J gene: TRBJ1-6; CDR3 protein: CASSPGWEGPPNSPLHF; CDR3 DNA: TGTGCCAGCAGCCCTGGGTGGGAGGGGCCTCCTAATTCACCCCTCCACTTT
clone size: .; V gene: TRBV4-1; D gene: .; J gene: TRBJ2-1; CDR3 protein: CASSQEGGTMLDNEQFF; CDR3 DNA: TGCGCCAGCAGCCAAGAGGGGGGGACAATGCTGGACAATGAGCAGTTCTTC
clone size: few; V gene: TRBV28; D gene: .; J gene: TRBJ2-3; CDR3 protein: CASSPRRGTDTDTQYF; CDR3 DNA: TGTGCCAGCAGCCCCAGAAGGGGCACGGACACAGATACGCAGTATTTT
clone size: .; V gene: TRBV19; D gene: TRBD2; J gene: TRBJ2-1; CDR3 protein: CASSIGLTSGFFNEQFF; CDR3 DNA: TGTGCCAGTAGTATAGGCCTGACTAGCGGGTTCTTCAATGAGCAGTTCTTC
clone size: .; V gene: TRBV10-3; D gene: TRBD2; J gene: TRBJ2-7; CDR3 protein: CAISESSGGPLEQYF; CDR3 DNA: TGTGCCATCAGTGAGTCAAGCGGGGGGCCTCTCGAGCAGTACTTC
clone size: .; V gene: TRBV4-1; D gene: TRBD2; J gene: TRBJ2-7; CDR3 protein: CASSQILAGGNEQYF; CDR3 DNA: TGCGCCAGCAGCCAAATCCTAGCGGGAGGGAACGAGCAGTACTTC
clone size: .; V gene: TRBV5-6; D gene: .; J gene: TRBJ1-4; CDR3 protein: CASSLVATKGEKLFF; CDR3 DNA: TGTGCCAGCAGCTTGGTGGCAACCAAGGGGGAAAAACTGTTTTTT
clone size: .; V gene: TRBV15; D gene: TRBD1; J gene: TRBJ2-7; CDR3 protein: CATSNHRDSSYEQYF; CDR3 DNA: TGTGCCACCAGCAATCACCGGGACAGCTCCTACGAGCAGTACTTC
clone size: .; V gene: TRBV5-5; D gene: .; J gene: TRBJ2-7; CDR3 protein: CASSFADYEQYF; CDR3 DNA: TGTGCCAGCAGCTTTGCAGATTACGAGCAGTACTTC
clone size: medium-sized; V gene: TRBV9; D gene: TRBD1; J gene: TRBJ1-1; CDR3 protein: CASSIDREKGMNTEAFF; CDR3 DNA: TGTGCCAGCAGCATTGACAGGGAGAAGGGTATGAACACTGAAGCTTTCTTT
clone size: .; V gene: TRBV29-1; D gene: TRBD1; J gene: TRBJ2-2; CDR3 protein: CSVEARGSNTGELFF; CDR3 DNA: TGCAGCGTTGAAGCCAGGGGGTCGAACACCGGGGAGCTGTTTTTT
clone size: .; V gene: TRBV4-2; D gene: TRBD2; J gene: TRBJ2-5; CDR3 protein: CASSQDGREGLFETQYF; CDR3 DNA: TGTGCCAGCAGCCAAGATGGGAGGGAGGGCCTTTTTGAGACCCAGTACTTC
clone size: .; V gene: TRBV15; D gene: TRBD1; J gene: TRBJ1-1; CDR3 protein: CATSPPGQGEAFF; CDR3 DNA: TGTGCCACCAGCCCACCCGGACAGGGTGAAGCTTTCTTT
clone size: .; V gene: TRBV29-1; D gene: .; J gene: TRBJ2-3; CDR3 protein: CSVGPPRGPDTQYF; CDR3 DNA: TGCAGCGTTGGGCCTCCTAGGGGCCCAGATACGCAGTATTTT
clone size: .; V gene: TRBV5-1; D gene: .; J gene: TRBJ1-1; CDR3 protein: CASSLGMGEDTEAFF; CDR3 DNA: TGCGCCAGCAGCCTGGGCATGGGGGAGGACACTGAAGCTTTCTTT
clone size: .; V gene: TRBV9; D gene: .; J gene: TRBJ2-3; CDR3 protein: CASSASLGYGADTQYF; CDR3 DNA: TGTGCCAGCAGCGCGTCCCTAGGTTACGGGGCAGATACGCAGTATTTT
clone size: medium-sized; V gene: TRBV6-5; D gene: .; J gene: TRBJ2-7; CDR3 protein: CASGPDSLSYEQYF; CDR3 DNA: TGTGCCAGCGGACCGGACAGTTTAAGCTACGAGCAGTACTTC
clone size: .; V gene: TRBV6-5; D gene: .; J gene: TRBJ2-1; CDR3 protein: CASSLGGVYNEQFF; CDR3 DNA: TGTGCCAGCAGCCTAGGGGGGGTCTACAATGAGCAGTTCTTC
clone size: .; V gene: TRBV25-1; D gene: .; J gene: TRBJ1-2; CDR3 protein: CASSDPVNYGYTF; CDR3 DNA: TGTGCCAGCAGTGATCCCGTCAACTATGGCTACACCTTC
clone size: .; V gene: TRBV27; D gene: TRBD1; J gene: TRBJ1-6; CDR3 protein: CASSRSGQGNSPLHF; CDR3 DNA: TGTGCCAGCAGTCGATCGGGACAGGGTAATTCACCCCTCCACTTT